The clone carrying this TCR beta chain was detected once. The data were taken from a study of blood T cell repertoires in COVID-19. Using immunoSEQ multiplex PCR, the repertoire was profiled, and TCRdb retains in-frame clones only, with some absent. The sample contains roughly 100,000 clones, 60% to 85% of which appear only once. The CDR3 consists of 14 residues. Germline values: CDR1 SGHTA, CDR2 FQGNSA. With 5 bases clipped from V and 0 bases from J, the junction kept 1 base outside the gene matches. The rearrangement joins TRBV7-2 to TRBJ1-3; 7 bases line up with TRBD1. This TCR derives from a woman of 80 years or more with acute or convalescent COVID-19. The sequencing input was peripheral blood. CDR3 in DNA: TGTGCCAGCAGCGGACAGGTCTCTGGAAACACCATATATTTT. Translation gives CASSGQVSGNTIYF.